Below are 26 T cell receptor beta chains sequenced from a single sample in a study of blood T cell repertoires in COVID-19. The repertoire was sequenced with immunoSEQ multiplex PCR; TCRdb's copy has only in-frame clones and lacks some. The sample yields 95,000 to 150,000 clones, around 87% seen once. Sequencing used peripheral blood. The receptors were gathered from a man aged 70-80 years with active or convalescent COVID-19.

V gene TRBV4-1 combines with J gene TRBJ1-4; 7 bases fit TRBD1. The germline V gene has CDR1 MGHRA and CDR2 YSYEKL. Trimming removed 3 bases from V and 8 bases from J; junction bases left unmatched: 6. This CDR3 comprises 14 residues. The DNA for the CDR3 is TGCGCCAGCAGCCACGACAGGGCCGGGGAAAAACTGTTTTTT. Residues: CASSHDRAGEKLFF.

The chain employs TRBV12-2 and TRBJ2-7; the table assigns TRBD1, which was not confirmed against the DNA. TRBV12-2 is an annotated pseudogene. The CDR3 extends over 18 amino acids. Written as DNA, the CDR3 is TGTGCAAGTCGCTTAGACAGGTTTTACGGAAGACCCTACTACGAGCAGTACTTC. Its protein product is CASRLDRFYGRPYYEQYF.

This clone was detected a few times. V and J are TRBV5-1 and TRBJ1-4; 8 positions match TRBD1. The germline V gene encodes CDR1 SGHRS and CDR2 YFSETQ. Trimming at V came to 4 bases and at J to 5 bases, leaving 4 bases not matched to a gene. The CDR3 runs to 14 residues. CDR3 sequence: CASSRQGWNEKLFF. The CDR3, as DNA: TGCGCCAGCAGCCGACAGGGGTGGAATGAAAAACTGTTTTTT.

The CDR3 reads CASSRPGKNSPLHF. The CDR3 nucleotides are TGTGCCAGCAGCAGACCAGGAAAAAATTCACCCCTCCACTTT. The chain is built from TRBV5-8 and TRBJ1-6; D unresolved. This CDR3 has 14 residues. Trimming pared 4 bases from V and 7 bases from J, leaving 12 bases between. The germline gives CDR1 SGHTS, CDR2 YDEGEE.

This clone showed up just once. This rearrangement joins TRBV6-5 to TRBJ1-5; D might be TRBD1 (5 bases). Trimming cost V 0 bases and J 6 bases, with 12 bases left between them. CDR3 size: 15 residues. CDR1 and CDR2 (germline): MNHEY, SVGAGI. The DNA for the CDR3 is TGTGCCAGCAGTTACTCCTTAGGGGCCGGTCAGCCCCAGCATTTT. This gives the protein CASSYSLGAGQPQHF.

The V gene is TRBV5-6, the J gene TRBJ1-1; 8 nucleotides line up with TRBD1. Unmatched junction bases numbered 7, after V lost 0 bases and J lost 3 bases. Germline V gene data show CDR1 as SGHDT and CDR2 as YYEEEE. This CDR3 contains 16 residues. In DNA form, the CDR3 reads TGTGCCAGCAGCTTGGAGGCAGGGGGCCGGTACACTGAAGCTTTCTTT. Protein: CASSLEAGGRYTEAFF. The variable domain in full, completed from reference TRBV5-6 and TRBJ1-1, reads DAGVTQSPTHLIKTRGQQVTLRCSPKSGHDTVSWYQQALGQGPQFIFQYYEEEERQRGNFPDRFSGHQFPNYSSELNVNALLLGDSALYLCASSLEAGGRYTEAFFGQGTRLTVV.

This clone was found once. This sequence joins TRBV14 and TRBJ2-3; D uncertain. CDR3 length: 12 amino acids. Trimming left V 4 bases short and J 4 bases short, with 6 bases between. Looked up from germline, CDR1 is SGHDN and CDR2 is FVKESK. CDR3 sequence (DNA): TGTGCCAGCAGCCCCGTATCAGATACGCAGTATTTT. As protein: CASSPVSDTQYF.

The rearrangement links TRBV20-1 to TRBJ1-1, with a tentative D call TRBD1 (5 bases). This CDR3 has 14 amino acids. Per the germline V gene, CDR1 is DFQATT and CDR2 is SNEGSKA (reference sequence). The V gene lost 3 bases and the J gene lost 4 bases, with 15 bases spanning the gap. The CDR3 DNA sequence: TGCAGTGCTAGTTCGGGGGGACCAGTCACTGAAGCTTTCTTT. Protein: CSASSGGPVTEAFF.

This chain uses TRBV7-2 with TRBJ2-7; TRBD2 agrees at 11 bases. Germline loops: CDR1 SGHTA, CDR2 FQGNSA. The CDR3 spans 17 residues. With 5 bases clipped from V and 3 bases from J, the junction kept 12 bases outside the gene matches. The CDR3 bases are TGTGCCAGCAGCAACAAACTAGCGGGAGTATCGGACTACGAGCAGTACTTC. This encodes CASSNKLAGVSDYEQYF.

The gene calls are TRBV5-1 and TRBJ1-2, with 8 bases aligning to TRBD1. Trimming at V came to 4 bases and at J to 5 bases, leaving 13 bases not matched to a gene. Germline loops: CDR1 SGHRS, CDR2 YFSETQ. CDR3 length equals 16 residues. CDR3 protein: CASSPGQGPSIYGYTF. CDR3 bases: TGCGCCAGCAGCCCAGGACAGGGCCCATCGATATATGGCTACACCTTC.

This clone came up once. V gene TRBV7-9 combines with J gene TRBJ2-7, with D maybe TRBD2 (6 bases). Germline V lookup: CDR1 SEHNR, CDR2 FQNEAQ (reference sequence). V was shortened by 3 bases and J by 2 bases, with 11 bases between the two germline ends. This CDR3 is 14 amino acids long. The DNA of the CDR3 is TGTGCCAGCAGCTTTGGGGGAGGCCCCTACGAGCAGTACTTC. Amino acid sequence: CASSFGGGPYEQYF.

The chain has TRBV5-8 and TRBJ1-1; no clear D. V lost 0 bases to trimming and J lost 3 bases, with 6 bases between them. This CDR3 is built from 13 residues. CDR1 and CDR2 (germline): SGHTS, YDEGEE. The CDR3 nucleotides are TGTGCCAGCAGCTTGGAGCGGGACACTGAAGCTTTCTTT. Its protein is CASSLERDTEAFF.

The chain links TRBV2 to TRBJ2-2; possible D gene TRBD2, 6 bases. The germline V gene has CDR1 SNHLY and CDR2 FYNNEI. The CDR3 has 14 amino acids. With 10 bases removed from V and 6 bases from J, the gap between germline ends came to 18 bases. The CDR3 coding sequence is TGTGCCATGCCGCGGGGACGCGGTGCCGGGGAGCTGTTTTTT. It specifies CAMPRGRGAGELFF.

The CDR3 region is CSVEDTEGQPQHF. As DNA, the CDR3 is TGCAGCGTTGAAGATACGGAGGGACAGCCCCAGCATTTT. J is TRBJ1-5 and V is TRBV29-1; no firm D call. The CDR3 covers 13 residues. Germline V gene data show CDR1 as SQVTM and CDR2 as ANQGSEA. Trimming pared 0 bases from V and 7 bases from J, leaving 10 bases between.

CDR3 region: CASSRTSGVQFF. As DNA, the CDR3 is TGTGCCAGCAGCCGGACTAGCGGGGTGCAGTTCTTC. This chain connects TRBV14 to TRBJ2-1; 12 nucleotides line up with TRBD2. Germline lookup yields CDR1 SGHDN and CDR2 FVKESK. Germline trimming cut 4 bases from V and 12 bases from J; bases unmatched to any gene: 1. The CDR3 contains 12 residues.

This rearrangement joins TRBV27 to TRBJ2-7; 7 nucleotides align to TRBD2. The germline gives CDR1 MNHEY, CDR2 SMNVEV (reference sequence). CDR3 length equals 14 residues. J lost 1 base, V lost 8 bases, and 8 bases had no gene match. The CDR3 sequence is CASRPGTTSYEQYF. Written as DNA, the CDR3 is TGTGCCAGCCGTCCTGGGACTACATCCTACGAGCAGTACTTC.

V usage is TRBV3-1 (or the pseudogene TRBV3-2) and J usage is TRBJ2-4; 11 positions match TRBD2. The CDR3 has 17 residues. The ends lost 3 bases at V and 6 bases at J; junction bases unmatched: 10. The germline gives CDR1 LGHDT, CDR2 YNNKEL (reference sequence). CDR3 loop: CASSQLLAGEEGNIQYF. CDR3 DNA: TGTGCCAGCAGCCAGTTACTAGCGGGAGAGGAAGGAAACATTCAGTACTTC.

The chain uses TRBV12-3 or TRBV12-4 and TRBJ2-5; TRBD1 is a possible D gene (6 bases). V was shortened by 8 bases and J by 2 bases, with 12 bases between the two germline ends. The length of the CDR3 is 13 residues. The DNA of the CDR3 is TGTGCCAGCGGGCCCCAGGGGCAAGAGACCCAGTACTTC. Translated, it gives CASGPQGQETQYF.

In its sample, this clone is medium-sized. The V call is TRBV3-1 (or the pseudogene TRBV3-2), the J call TRBJ2-7; maybe TRBD1 (6 bases). CDR1 and CDR2 from the germline V gene are LGHDT and YNNKEL (reference sequence). CDR3 size: 14 residues. V was clipped by 4 bases and J by 6 bases, with 16 bases between them. The CDR3 loop reads CASSPRGAPSEQYF. DNA for the CDR3: TGTGCCAGCAGCCCCAGGGGTGCTCCGTCCGAGCAGTACTTC.

The V gene is TRBV7-2, the J gene TRBJ2-1, with D perhaps TRBD1 (6 bases). The CDR3 is made up of 15 amino acids. Trimming removed 1 base at V and 1 base at J, with 8 bases between. The germline V gene encodes CDR1 SGHTA and CDR2 FQGNSA. The CDR3 reads CASSLDQGSYNEQFF. The CDR3 nucleotides read TGTGCCAGCAGCTTAGATCAGGGGTCCTACAATGAGCAGTTCTTC.

This chain's CDR3 is CASSTTSGTYNEQFF. The CDR3 region has the DNA TGTGCCAGCAGCACAACTAGCGGGACCTACAATGAGCAGTTCTTC. V gene TRBV27 combines with J gene TRBJ2-1; 10 nucleotides align to TRBD2. V shed 6 bases, J shed 2 bases, and the junction held 4 bases outside the gene matches. This CDR3 has 15 residues. Germline V gene lookup returns CDR1 MNHEY and CDR2 SMNVEV (reference sequence).

This CDR3 is CASSFVGRPPYEQYF. DNA of the CDR3: TGTGCCAGCAGTTTTGTCGGGAGGCCCCCCTACGAGCAGTACTTC. The rearrangement uses TRBV27 and TRBJ2-7, with 7 positions matching TRBD2. This CDR3 has 15 residues. The junction had 7 bases not matched to a gene; V was cut back by 3 bases and J by 2 bases. From germline, CDR1 is MNHEY and CDR2 SMNVEV (reference sequence).

The chain links TRBV18 to TRBJ1-3, with unresolved D. The CDR3 is 16 amino acids. Trimming took 4 bases from V and 2 from J, leaving 15 bases between them. Germline V gene data show CDR1 as KGHSH and CDR2 as LQKENI. CDR3 coding DNA: TGTGCCAGCTCACTCGGCCAACAGAGAACTGGAAACACCATATATTTT. As protein: CASSLGQQRTGNTIYF. The full variable domain, completed using reference TRBV18 and TRBJ1-3, is NAGVMQNPRHLVRRRGQEARLRCSPMKGHSHVYWYRQLPEEGLKFMVYLQKENIIDESGMPKERFSAEFPKEGPSILRIQQVVRGDSAAYFCASSLGQQRTGNTIYFGEGSWLTVV.

The genes are TRBV28 and TRBJ2-7; TRBD2 might be the D (7 bases). CDR3 length equals 14 residues. The V end lost 5 bases, the J end lost 0 bases, and 11 bases lay between the germline ends. The germline V gene encodes CDR1 MDHEN and CDR2 SYDVKM. The CDR3: CASSRGGNSYEQYF. In DNA form, the CDR3 reads TGTGCCAGCAGTAGGGGGGGCAACTCCTACGAGCAGTACTTC.

The chain links TRBV5-6 to TRBJ1-5; weak D call: TRBD1 (5 bases). In germline, CDR1 is SGHDT, CDR2 YYEEEE. The CDR3 consists of 16 residues. The V end lost 1 base, the J end lost 0 bases, and 11 bases lay between the germline ends. The CDR3: CASSLWLTDSNQPQHF. The CDR3 DNA is TGTGCCAGCAGCTTGTGGTTGACAGATAGCAATCAGCCCCAGCATTTT. The full variable domain, its missing parts supplied by reference TRBV5-6 and TRBJ1-5, is DAGVTQSPTHLIKTRGQQVTLRCSPKSGHDTVSWYQQALGQGPQFIFQYYEEEERQRGNFPDRFSGHQFPNYSSELNVNALLLGDSALYLCASSLWLTDSNQPQHFGDGTRLSIL.

This chain uses TRBV23-1 with TRBJ1-2; D is ambiguous. TRBV23-1 is an ORF, and what it does is uncertain. V was cut by 0 bases and J by 8 bases, with 13 bases left in between. There are 14 residues in the CDR3. CDR3: CASSQSLLGSGYTF. CDR3 bases: TGCGCCAGCAGTCAATCATTACTGGGGAGCGGCTACACCTTC.